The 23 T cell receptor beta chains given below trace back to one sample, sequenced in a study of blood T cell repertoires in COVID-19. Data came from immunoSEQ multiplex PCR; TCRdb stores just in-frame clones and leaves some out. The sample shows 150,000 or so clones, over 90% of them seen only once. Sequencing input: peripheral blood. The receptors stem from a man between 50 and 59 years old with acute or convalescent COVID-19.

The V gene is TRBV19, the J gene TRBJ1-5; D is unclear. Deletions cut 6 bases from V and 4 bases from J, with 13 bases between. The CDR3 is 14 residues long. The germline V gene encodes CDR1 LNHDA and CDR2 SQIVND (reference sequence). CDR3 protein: CASSAGRLNQPQHF. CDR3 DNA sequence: TGTGCCAGTAGCGCGGGTCGGCTGAATCAGCCCCAGCATTTT.

CDR3 residues: CASSTPGTGWTDTQYF. CDR3 sequence (DNA): TGTGCCAGCAGCACCCCCGGGACAGGGTGGACAGATACGCAGTATTTT. The rearrangement joins TRBV3-1 (or the pseudogene TRBV3-2) to TRBJ2-3, with 9 positions matching TRBD1. Germline V lookup: CDR1 LGHDT, CDR2 YNNKEL (reference sequence). V gave up 5 bases and J gave up 3 bases; unmatched junction bases: 9. This CDR3 comprises 16 residues.

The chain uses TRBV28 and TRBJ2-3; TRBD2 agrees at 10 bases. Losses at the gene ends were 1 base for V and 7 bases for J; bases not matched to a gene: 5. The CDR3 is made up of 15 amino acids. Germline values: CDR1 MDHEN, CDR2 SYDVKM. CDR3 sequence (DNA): TGTGCCAGCAGTTTATCTAGCGGGAGTGCGAATACGCAGTATTTT. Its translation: CASSLSSGSANTQYF.

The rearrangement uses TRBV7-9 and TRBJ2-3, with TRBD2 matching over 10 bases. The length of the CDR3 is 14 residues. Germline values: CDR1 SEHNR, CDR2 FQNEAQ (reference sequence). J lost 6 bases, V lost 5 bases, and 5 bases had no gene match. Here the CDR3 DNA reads TGTGCCAGCAGCCCCCGGACTAGCGGTGATACGCAGTATTTT. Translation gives CASSPRTSGDTQYF.

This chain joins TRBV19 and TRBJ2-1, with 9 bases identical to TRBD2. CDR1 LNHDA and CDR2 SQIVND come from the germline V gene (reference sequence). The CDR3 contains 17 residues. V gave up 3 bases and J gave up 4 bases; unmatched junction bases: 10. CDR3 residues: CASSMRGLARGYNEQFF. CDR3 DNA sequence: TGTGCCAGTAGTATGAGGGGACTAGCAAGAGGTTACAATGAGCAGTTCTTC.

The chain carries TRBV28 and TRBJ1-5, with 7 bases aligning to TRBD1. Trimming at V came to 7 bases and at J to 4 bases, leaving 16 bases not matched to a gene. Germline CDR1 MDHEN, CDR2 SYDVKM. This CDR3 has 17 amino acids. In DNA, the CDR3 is TGTGCCAGCACCCCCACAGGGGCTACCACACCAAATCAGCCCCAGCATTTT. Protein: CASTPTGATTPNQPQHF.

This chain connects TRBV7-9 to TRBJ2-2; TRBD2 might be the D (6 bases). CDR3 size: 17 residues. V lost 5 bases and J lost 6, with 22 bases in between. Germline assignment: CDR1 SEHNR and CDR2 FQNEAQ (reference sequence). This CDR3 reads CASSLRTARGWAGELFF. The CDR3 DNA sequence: TGTGCCAGCAGCCTACGAACGGCACGGGGGTGGGCCGGGGAGCTGTTTTTT.

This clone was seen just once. CDR3 in DNA: TGCGCCAGCAGCTTACGGACTAGCTCCGCTACCGGGGAGCTGTTTTTT. The encoded protein is CASSLRTSSATGELFF. The chain employs TRBV5-1 and TRBJ2-2, with 8 positions matching TRBD2. Germline CDR1 reads SGHRS; CDR2 reads YFSETQ. The V gene end was trimmed by 2 bases and the J gene end by 5 bases; junction bases not matched to a gene: 8. This CDR3 region has 16 residues.

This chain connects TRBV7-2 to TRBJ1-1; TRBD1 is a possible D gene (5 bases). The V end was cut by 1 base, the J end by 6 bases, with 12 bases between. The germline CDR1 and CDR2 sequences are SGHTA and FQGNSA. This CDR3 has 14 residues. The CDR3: CASSLVYQGSEAFF. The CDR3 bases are TGTGCCAGCAGCTTAGTGTACCAGGGCTCTGAAGCTTTCTTT.

CDR3 sequence (DNA): TGTGCCTGGAGGGGGGGGGAGAACACTGAAGCTTTCTTT. It specifies CAWRGGENTEAFF. The chain employs TRBV30 and TRBJ1-1; the D gene is possibly TRBD1 (5 bases). V was pared by 3 bases and J by 1 base, with 9 bases between. The CDR3 runs to 13 residues. From germline, CDR1 is GTSNPN and CDR2 SVGIG (reference sequence).

CDR3 nucleotides: TGTGCCAGCAGTTTTAGGGAGAACTATGGCTACACCTTC. This gives the protein CASSFRENYGYTF. The V call is TRBV27, the J call TRBJ1-2; no clear D gene. Germline V CDR1 and CDR2: MNHEY, SMNVEV (reference sequence). The CDR3 is made up of 13 amino acids. V gave up 3 bases and J gave up 2 bases, with 7 bases separating them.

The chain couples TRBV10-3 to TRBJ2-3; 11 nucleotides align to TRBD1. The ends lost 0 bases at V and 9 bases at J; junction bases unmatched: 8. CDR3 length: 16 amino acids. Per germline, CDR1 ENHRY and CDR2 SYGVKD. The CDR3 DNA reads TGTGCCATCAGTGAGTCAGGACAGGGGGCGCCGAGGACGCAGTATTTT. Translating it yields CAISESGQGAPRTQYF.

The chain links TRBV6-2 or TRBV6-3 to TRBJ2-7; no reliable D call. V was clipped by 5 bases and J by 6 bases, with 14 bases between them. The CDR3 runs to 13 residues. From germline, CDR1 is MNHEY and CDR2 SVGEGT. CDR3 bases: TGTGCCAGCAGTCTCGTTCGGTATTCCGAGCAGTACGTC. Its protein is CASSLVRYSEQYV.

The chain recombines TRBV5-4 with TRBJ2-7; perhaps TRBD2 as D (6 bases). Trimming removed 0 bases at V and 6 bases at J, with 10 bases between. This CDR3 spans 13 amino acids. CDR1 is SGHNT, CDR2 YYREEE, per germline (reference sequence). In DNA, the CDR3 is TGTGCCAGCAGCTTGGCCGAGGGAGGCGAGCAGTACGTC. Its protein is CASSLAEGGEQYV.

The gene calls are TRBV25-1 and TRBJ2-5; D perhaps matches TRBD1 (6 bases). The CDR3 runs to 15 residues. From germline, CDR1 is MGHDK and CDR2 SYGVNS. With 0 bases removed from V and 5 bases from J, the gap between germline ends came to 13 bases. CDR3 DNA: TGTGCCAGCAGTGAATATGGACAGCCCCGTGAGACCCAGTACTTC. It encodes CASSEYGQPRETQYF.

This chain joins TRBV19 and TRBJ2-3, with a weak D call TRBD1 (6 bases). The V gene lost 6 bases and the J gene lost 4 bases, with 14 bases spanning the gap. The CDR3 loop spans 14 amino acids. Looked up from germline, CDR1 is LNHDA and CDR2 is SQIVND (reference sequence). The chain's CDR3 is CASRPRGLPDTQYF. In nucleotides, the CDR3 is TGTGCCAGTAGACCCAGGGGCCTCCCAGATACGCAGTATTTT.

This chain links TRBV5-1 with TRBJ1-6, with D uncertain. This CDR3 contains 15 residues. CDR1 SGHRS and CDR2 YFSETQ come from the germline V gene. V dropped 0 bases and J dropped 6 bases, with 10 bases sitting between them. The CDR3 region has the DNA TGCGCCAGCAGCTTGGGGCCAGGCTTTAATTCACCCCTCCACTTT. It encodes CASSLGPGFNSPLHF.

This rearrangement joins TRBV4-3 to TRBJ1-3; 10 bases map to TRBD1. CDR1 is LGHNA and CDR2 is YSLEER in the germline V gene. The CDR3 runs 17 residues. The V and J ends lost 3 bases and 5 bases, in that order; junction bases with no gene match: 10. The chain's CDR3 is CASSHSTGTGERNTIYF. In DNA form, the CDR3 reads TGCGCCAGCAGCCATTCTACCGGGACAGGGGAAAGAAACACCATATATTTT.

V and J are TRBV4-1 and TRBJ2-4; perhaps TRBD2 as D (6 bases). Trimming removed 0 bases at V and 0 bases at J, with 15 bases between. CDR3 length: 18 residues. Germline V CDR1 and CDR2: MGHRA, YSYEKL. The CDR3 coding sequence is TGCGCCAGCAGCCAAGATCTTTCGCGGGGTAGAGCCAAAAACATTCAGTACTTC. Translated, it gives CASSQDLSRGRAKNIQYF.

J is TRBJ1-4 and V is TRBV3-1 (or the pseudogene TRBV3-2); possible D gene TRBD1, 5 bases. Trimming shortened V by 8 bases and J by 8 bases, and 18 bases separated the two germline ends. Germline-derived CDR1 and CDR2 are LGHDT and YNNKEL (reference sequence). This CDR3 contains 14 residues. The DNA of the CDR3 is TGTGCCAGCGGTCCCGCCCAGGGTGGAGAAAAACTGTTTTTT. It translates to CASGPAQGGEKLFF.

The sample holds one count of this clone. CDR3 nucleotide sequence: TGTGCCTGGAGTCCTAGGAAGGGAGGGGACACTGAAGCTTTCTTT. Its protein product is CAWSPRKGGDTEAFF. J is TRBJ1-1 and V is TRBV30, with D perhaps matching TRBD1 (5 bases). The V end lost 2 bases, the J end lost 3 bases, and 16 bases lay between the germline ends. The CDR3 runs to 15 residues. Germline V lookup: CDR1 GTSNPN, CDR2 SVGIG (reference sequence). Together with reference TRBV30 and TRBJ1-1, the CDR3 gives the full variable domain: SQTIHQWPATLVQPVGSPLSLECTVEGTSNPNLYWYRQAAGRGLQLLFYSVGIGQISSEVPQNLSASRPQDRQFILSSKKLLLSDSGFYLCAWSPRKGGDTEAFFGQGTRLTVV.

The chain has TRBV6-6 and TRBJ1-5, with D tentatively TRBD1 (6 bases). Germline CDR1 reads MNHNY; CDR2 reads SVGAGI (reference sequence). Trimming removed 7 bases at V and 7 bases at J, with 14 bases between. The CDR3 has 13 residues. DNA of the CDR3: TGTGCCAGCACCCAGGGGAAGGGACAGCCCCAGCATTTT. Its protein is CASTQGKGQPQHF.

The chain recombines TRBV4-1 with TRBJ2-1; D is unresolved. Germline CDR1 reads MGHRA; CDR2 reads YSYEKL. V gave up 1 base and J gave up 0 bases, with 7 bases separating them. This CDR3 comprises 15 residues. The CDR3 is CASSQGPNSYNEQFF. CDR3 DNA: TGCGCCAGCAGCCAAGGGCCGAACTCCTACAATGAGCAGTTCTTC.